Presented here are 3 T cell receptor beta chains from one specimen sequenced in a study of blood T cell repertoires in COVID-19. Using immunoSEQ multiplex PCR, the repertoire was profiled, and TCRdb retains in-frame clones only, with some absent. The sample records 130,000 to 150,000 clones, under 90% being singletons. The sequencing input was peripheral blood. Receptors were obtained from a man between 65 and 79 years old who had recovered from COVID-19.

CDR3 sequence (DNA): TGTGCCACCAGCAGAGGAGAATTTGTCTACAATGAGCAGTTCTTC. It translates to CATSRGEFVYNEQFF. J is TRBJ2-1 and V is TRBV15; D is unresolved. The CDR3 runs to 15 residues. Trimming cost V 1 base and J 3 bases, with 10 bases left between them. The germline V gene encodes CDR1 LNHNV and CDR2 YYDKDF (reference sequence). The variable domain in full, completed from reference TRBV15 and TRBJ2-1, reads DAMVIQNPRYQVTQFGKPVTLSCSQTLNHNVMYWYQQKSSQAPKLLFHYYDKDFNNEADTPDNFQSRRPNTSFCFLDIRSPGLGDTAMYLCATSRGEFVYNEQFFGPGTRLTVL.

The V gene is TRBV20-1, the J gene TRBJ1-5; 8 bases map to TRBD1. Germline CDR1 DFQATT, CDR2 SNEGSKA (reference sequence). CDR3 size: 14 residues. Trimming removed 3 bases from V and 7 bases from J; junction bases left unmatched: 8. The CDR3: CSASLGQGDQPQHF. CDR3 DNA sequence: TGCAGTGCTAGTTTAGGACAGGGTGACCAGCCCCAGCATTTT.

V and J are TRBV29-1 and TRBJ1-1, with TRBD1 as a possible D gene (5 bases). This CDR3 comprises 11 residues. Germline V gene sequence: CDR1 SQVTM, CDR2 ANQGSEA. V lost 6 bases, J lost 5 bases, and 10 bases lay in between. The CDR3 reads CSVSRGTEAFF. CDR3 in DNA: TGCAGCGTCTCGCGGGGGACTGAAGCTTTCTTT. Full variable domain (remainder filled in from reference TRBV29-1 and TRBJ1-1): SAVISQKPSRDICQRGTSLTIQCQVDSQVTMMFWYRQQPGQSLTLIATANQGSEATYESGFVIDKFPISRPNLTFSTLTVSNMSPEDSSIYLCSVSRGTEAFFGQGTRLTVV.